The 24 T cell receptor beta chains reported below all come from one sample, sequenced in a study of T cells in Graves' hyperthyroidism and ophthalmopathy. Template material for amplifying TCR beta CDR3 regions consisted of RNA transcripts. The primer set for the first-round RT-PCR of the TCR CDR3 was HTBI. One entry per CDR3 protein results from TCRdb running MiXCR on the multiplex PCR reads. The sample lists around 800,000 distinct CDR3 sequences, over 35% occurring once. Sequenced: blood. The source is a man between 18 and 35 years old with Graves' hyperthyroidism.

The chain combines TRBV20-1 with TRBJ1-5, with TRBD1 matching 9 bases. The CDR3 sequence is 14 residues long. Germline V gene sequence: CDR1 DFQATT, CDR2 SNEGSKA (reference sequence). Germline trimming cut 5 bases from V and 1 base from J; bases unmatched to any gene: 3. CDR3 residues: CSAWDRASNQPQHF. The CDR3 DNA reads TGCAGTGCTTGGGACAGGGCCAGCAATCAGCCCCAGCATTTT.

Ten or more counts support this clonotype. V gene TRBV7-3 combines with J gene TRBJ2-2, with D unclear. V was cut by 2 bases and J by 5 bases, with 6 bases left in between. CDR3 length: 13 residues. Germline V gene sequence: CDR1 SGHTA, CDR2 FQGTGA. CDR3 sequence: CASSLEKTGELFF. CDR3 DNA sequence: TGTGCCAGCAGCTTAGAGAAGACCGGGGAGCTGTTTTTT.

This clonotype appeared once. This chain links TRBV12-3 or TRBV12-4 with TRBJ1-1; possible D gene TRBD1, 5 bases. This CDR3 comprises 12 residues. V was trimmed by 9 bases and J by 5 bases, leaving 13 bases between them. CDR3 nucleotide sequence: TGTGCCAGTCCAGGGTTTGGGACTGAAGCTTTCTTT. Translated, it gives CASPGFGTEAFF.

The rearrangement uses TRBV7-2 and TRBJ2-5; maybe TRBD1 (6 bases). CDR1 and CDR2 from the germline V gene are SGHTA and FQGNSA. V shed 5 bases and J shed 11 bases, with 15 bases lying between them. CDR3 length: 12 residues. This chain's CDR3 is CASSQEDRIQYF. In DNA, the CDR3 is TGTGCCAGCAGCCAAGAAGACAGGATACAGTACTTC.

This clonotype occurred once. The rearrangement links TRBV11-2 to TRBJ2-5, with 11 bases lining up with TRBD2. With 5 bases clipped from V and 3 bases from J, the junction kept 5 bases outside the gene matches. The CDR3 extends over 15 amino acids. The V gene's germline CDR1 is SGHAT and CDR2 FQNNGV. For the CDR3, the DNA is TGTGCCAGCAGCCCAGGGGGACTAGCGGAAGAGACCCAGTACTTC. The encoded protein is CASSPGGLAEETQYF.

The chain carries TRBV15 and TRBJ2-7; perhaps TRBD2 as D (6 bases). This CDR3 region has 16 residues. The V gene lost 3 bases and the J gene lost 3 bases, with 18 bases spanning the gap. Germline V lookup: CDR1 LNHNV, CDR2 YYDKDF (reference sequence). CDR3 loop: CATSSLALGGDYEQYF. The CDR3 DNA reads as TGTGCCACCAGCAGTCTTGCCCTCGGAGGGGACTACGAGCAGTACTTC.

To note about this clonotype: One junction end does not reproduce the germline sequence, and a read error may be involved. J is TRBJ1-5 and V is TRBV5-1; the D gene is possibly TRBD1 (6 bases). CDR1 and CDR2 (germline): SGHRS, YFSETQ. CDR3 length: 14 amino acids. For the CDR3, the DNA is TGTGCCAGCAGCGACGGACAGCCAAATCAGCCCCAGCATTTT. Residues: CASSDGQPNQPQHF. Based on the CDR3 plus reference TRBV5-1 and TRBJ1-5, the full variable domain is KAGVTQTPRYLIKTRGQQVTLSCSPISGHRSVSWYQQTPGQGLQFLFEYFSETQRNKGNFPGRFSGRQFSNSRSEMNVSTLELGDSALYLCASSDGQPNQPQHFGDGTRLSIL.

The gene calls are TRBV6-5 and TRBJ2-5, with D uncertain. The CDR3 is made up of 13 amino acids. CDR1 and CDR2 (germline): MNHEY, SVGAGI. V was clipped by 4 bases and J by 4 bases, with 10 bases between them. CDR3 sequence (DNA): TGTGCCAGCAGTTCACAAGGGATAGAGACCCAGTACTTC. As protein: CASSSQGIETQYF.

The V gene is TRBV19, the J gene TRBJ1-2, with TRBD1 identical over 7 bases. V lost 7 bases, J lost 1 base, and 9 bases stayed unmatched. The germline CDR1 and CDR2 sequences are LNHDA and SQIVND (reference sequence). The CDR3 totals 15 residues. CDR3 residues: CASNPSGTDNYGYTF. The CDR3 nucleotides read TGTGCCAGTAACCCCTCCGGGACAGATAACTATGGCTACACCTTC.

This clonotype occurred a few times. V is TRBV7-8 and J is TRBJ2-7, with 9 bases aligning to TRBD1. Germline loops: CDR1 SGHVS, CDR2 FQNEAQ. The CDR3 length is 14 residues. J lost 2 bases, V lost 5 bases, and 4 bases had no gene match. CDR3 loop: CASSRGTGPYEQYF. In DNA, the CDR3 is TGTGCCAGCAGCCGCGGGACAGGGCCCTACGAGCAGTACTTC.

The gene calls are TRBV7-9 and TRBJ1-5, with a possible D match to TRBD1 (5 bases). In germline, CDR1 is SEHNR, CDR2 FQNEAQ (reference sequence). This CDR3 contains 13 residues. Trimming removed 6 bases from V and 3 bases from J, with 9 bases in between. CDR3 loop: CASRTADNQPQHF. Here the CDR3 DNA reads TGTGCCAGCAGGACAGCGGACAATCAGCCCCAGCATTTT.

This clonotype was picked up many times. V gene TRBV19 combines with J gene TRBJ2-5, with TRBD1 identical over 10 bases. In germline, CDR1 is LNHDA, CDR2 SQIVND (reference sequence). The CDR3 runs to 14 residues. V lost 8 bases to trimming and J lost 4 bases; unmatched junction nucleotides: 7. CDR3 DNA sequence: TGTGCCAGTGGGACAGGGGAGGCAGGAGAGACCCAGTACTTC. This translates into CASGTGEAGETQYF.

This clonotype was seen many times. The chain links TRBV15 to TRBJ1-6; D is perhaps TRBD1 (6 bases). This CDR3 is built from 16 residues. With 2 bases removed from V and 7 bases from J, the gap between germline ends came to 15 bases. Germline V CDR1 and CDR2: LNHNV, YYDKDF (reference sequence). CDR3 sequence (DNA): TGTGCCACCAGCAGACCCCAGGGGACCGTAAATTCACCCCTCCACTTT. It translates to CATSRPQGTVNSPLHF.

This clonotype showed up just a few times. This rearrangement joins TRBV7-9 to TRBJ1-1; a weak D match, TRBD1 (6 bases). The CDR3 runs to 16 residues. The V end was cut by 2 bases, the J end by 1 base, with 14 bases between. Germline loops: CDR1 SEHNR, CDR2 FQNEAQ (reference sequence). As DNA, the CDR3 is TGTGCCAGCAGCTTAACGGCGGCAGGGGCGAACACTGAAGCTTTCTTT. Translated, it gives CASSLTAAGANTEAFF.

The chain is built from TRBV7-6 and TRBJ2-3; D might be TRBD2 (6 bases). The V and J ends lost 8 bases and 1 base respectively, with 10 bases between them. Per germline, CDR1 SGHVS and CDR2 FNYEAQ. The CDR3 is made up of 13 amino acids. The chain's CDR3 is CASVGGGTDTQYF. DNA for the CDR3: TGTGCCAGCGTGGGCGGGGGCACAGATACGCAGTATTTT.

The V and J genes are TRBV20-1 and TRBJ2-5; the D call may be TRBD1 or TRBD2 (5 bases each). V was clipped by 5 bases and J by 4 bases, with 17 bases between them. This CDR3 has 14 amino acids. Germline lookup yields CDR1 DFQATT and CDR2 SNEGSKA (reference sequence). The CDR3 loop reads CSAVGTRRGETQYF. The CDR3 nucleotides read TGCAGTGCTGTCGGGACCCGACGAGGAGAGACCCAGTACTTC.

This clonotype showed up many times. The chain employs TRBV19 and TRBJ1-5; D is perhaps TRBD1 (6 bases). V shed 9 bases and J shed 3 bases, with 12 bases lying between them. From germline, CDR1 is LNHDA and CDR2 SQIVND (reference sequence). The CDR3 totals 13 residues. CDR3 bases: TGTGCCAGCGGACGGGACATCAATCAGCCCCAGCATTTT. This gives the protein CASGRDINQPQHF.

The rearrangement uses TRBV5-1 and TRBJ2-2; weak D call: TRBD2 (6 bases). Looked up from germline, CDR1 is SGHRS and CDR2 is YFSETQ. The CDR3 runs 16 residues. V shed 1 base and J shed 2 bases, with 12 bases lying between them. The CDR3 DNA reads as TGCGCCAGCAGCTTGAGGGGACTGGACAACACCGGGGAGCTGTTTTTT. It specifies CASSLRGLDNTGELFF. Based on the CDR3 plus reference TRBV5-1 and TRBJ2-2, the full variable domain is KAGVTQTPRYLIKTRGQQVTLSCSPISGHRSVSWYQQTPGQGLQFLFEYFSETQRNKGNFPGRFSGRQFSNSRSEMNVSTLELGDSALYLCASSLRGLDNTGELFFGEGSRLTVL.

CDR3 sequence: CASSWGGLAGGGVYEQYF. CDR3 nucleotides: TGTGCCAGCAGCTGGGGGGGACTAGCGGGAGGAGGTGTCTACGAGCAGTACTTC. The rearrangement uses TRBV7-6 and TRBJ2-7; TRBD2 aligns across 15 bases. Germline assignment: CDR1 SGHVS and CDR2 FNYEAQ. V was clipped by 4 bases and J by 3 bases; unmatched bases: 10. CDR3 length: 18 residues.

This clonotype was seen a handful of times. A junction end diverges from the germline sequence, so it may reflect a read error. The chain carries TRBV29-1 and TRBJ2-7; D is perhaps TRBD1 (5 bases). Germline V lookup: CDR1 SQVTM, CDR2 ANQGSEA. The CDR3 consists of 12 residues. CDR3 amino acids: CSVEDGANAMDF. For the CDR3, the DNA is TGCAGCGTTGAAGATGGGGCCAACGCAATGGACTTC.

About this clonotype: A single base separates this from a much larger clone, so it may be a read error. J is TRBJ1-3 and V is TRBV9; no clear D gene. CDR1 and CDR2 from the germline V gene are SGDLS and YYNGEE. V gave up 7 bases and J gave up 3 bases, with 8 bases separating them. This CDR3 is 12 amino acids long. CDR3: CASGGYGNTIYF. In nucleotides, the CDR3 is TGTGCCAGCGGCGGCTATGGAAACACCATATATTTT.

This rearrangement joins TRBV10-1 to TRBJ1-4; the D gene is possibly TRBD1 (6 bases). Germline CDR1 WNHNN, CDR2 SYGVQD (reference sequence). The CDR3 spans 14 residues. Trimming left V 6 bases short and J 7 bases short, with 15 bases between. The CDR3 DNA reads as TGCGCCAGCAGCCCGGACAGTCCTGCTGAAAAACTGTTTTTT. Residues: CASSPDSPAEKLFF.

The rearrangement links TRBV4-1 to TRBJ1-2; 8 positions match TRBD1. The CDR3 has 16 residues. The ends lost 2 bases at V and 6 bases at J; junction bases unmatched: 11. Per germline, CDR1 MGHRA and CDR2 YSYEKL. CDR3 coding DNA: TGCGCCAGCAGCCAAAAAGCGGACAGGGTCATGAATGGCTACACCTTC. This gives the protein CASSQKADRVMNGYTF.

The chain joins TRBV25-1 to TRBJ1-1, with D possibly TRBD1 on 5 matching bases. V was pared by 0 bases and J by 0 bases, with 11 bases between. This CDR3 contains 16 residues. The germline gives CDR1 MGHDK, CDR2 SYGVNS. The CDR3 sequence is CASSEYNRPMNTEAFF. The CDR3 nucleotides read TGTGCCAGCAGTGAATATAACAGGCCAATGAACACTGAAGCTTTCTTT. The whole variable domain, remainder taken from reference TRBV25-1 and TRBJ1-1, is EADIYQTPRYLVIGTGKKITLECSQTMGHDKMYWYQQDPGMELHLIHYSYGVNSTEKGDLSSESTVSRIRTEHFPLTLESARPSHTSQYLCASSEYNRPMNTEAFFGQGTRLTVV.